Below are 29 T cell receptor beta chains sequenced from a single sample in a study of regulatory T cells in long-lasting Graves disease. Regarding time point: persistent/refractory GD, antithyroid drugs over 5 years with positive TRAb. Extracted RNA from PBMCs served as the source of the TCR library. Arm-PCR of CDR3 regions and iRepertoire HTBI primers were the basis on which TCR beta libraries were built. TCRdb recomputed calls from the multiplex PCR reads with MiXCR, one row per CDR3 protein. The sample includes almost 350,000 distinct CDR3 sequences, about 18% of them seen just once. Source: peripheral blood mononuclear cells (PBMCs), taken when the disease was refractory, from a patient treated with antithyroid drugs. Receptors originate from a female donor with Graves disease.

The chain has TRBV13 and TRBJ1-4; 8 bases are a match to TRBD1. CDR1 and CDR2 from the germline V gene are PRHDT and FYEKMQ (reference sequence). CDR3 length equals 15 residues. V was clipped by 4 bases and J by 6 bases; unmatched bases: 7. The CDR3 nucleotides read TGTGCCAGCAGCTCAACAGGGGGATGGGATGAAAAACTGTTTTTT. It specifies CASSSTGGWDEKLFF.

The chain is built from TRBV30 and TRBJ1-4; the D gene is possibly TRBD1 (5 bases). CDR1 and CDR2 (germline): GTSNPN, SVGIG (reference sequence). This CDR3 spans 15 amino acids. V dropped 0 bases and J dropped 7 bases, with 15 bases sitting between them. In nucleotides, the CDR3 is TGTGCCTGGAGTGTAACGAGGGGTGGCAGTGAAAAACTGTTTTTT. Translation gives CAWSVTRGGSEKLFF.

The chain links TRBV20-1 to TRBJ2-7; 10 bases are shared with TRBD1. V lost 1 base to trimming and J lost 0 bases; unmatched junction nucleotides: 6. Germline V gene lookup returns CDR1 DFQATT and CDR2 SNEGSKA (reference sequence). CDR3 size: 16 residues. The CDR3 sequence is CSARAPGQGTSYEQYF. The DNA of the CDR3 is TGCAGTGCTAGAGCACCGGGACAGGGGACCTCCTACGAGCAGTACTTC.

The sample holds many counts of this clonotype. The rearrangement joins TRBV3-1 to TRBJ2-7, with TRBD1 matching over 7 bases. Germline values: CDR1 LGHDT, CDR2 YNNKEL (reference sequence). The CDR3 spans 13 residues. The CDR3 DNA reads TGTGCTTCACAGGGGCCGCGATCCTACGAGCAGTACTTC. It specifies CASQGPRSYEQYF.

This clonotype was detected only once. Just one base apart from a much larger clone, this may be a read error. The chain combines TRBV6-1 with TRBJ1-1, with D possibly TRBD1 on 6 matching bases. The CDR3 sequence is 15 residues long. The V and J ends lost 8 bases and 0 bases respectively, with 16 bases between them. Germline V gene sequence: CDR1 MNHNS, CDR2 SASEGT. The CDR3 region has the DNA TGTGCCAGCGGTAACCCGGCAGGGGTGAACACTGAAGCTTTCTTT. Its protein is CASGNPAGVNTEAFF.

This chain joins TRBV5-1 and TRBJ2-7; TRBD1 matches at 7 bases. CDR3 length: 15 amino acids. Germline assignment: CDR1 SGHRS and CDR2 YFSETQ. The ends lost 4 bases at V and 7 bases at J; junction bases unmatched: 14. The CDR3, as DNA: TGCGCCAGCAGCGGCGGACAGGCGGCGCCGGGGGAGCAGTACTTC. Translated: CASSGGQAAPGEQYF. Based on the CDR3 plus reference TRBV5-1 and TRBJ2-7, the full variable domain is KAGVTQTPRYLIKTRGQQVTLSCSPISGHRSVSWYQQTPGQGLQFLFEYFSETQRNKGNFPGRFSGRQFSNSRSEMNVSTLELGDSALYLCASSGGQAAPGEQYFGPGTRLTVT.

In this sample, this clonotype turned up many times. The V and J genes are TRBV27 and TRBJ1-2; D possibly corresponds to TRBD1 (5 bases). Per the germline V gene, CDR1 is MNHEY and CDR2 is SMNVEV (reference sequence). There are 14 residues in the CDR3. V lost 6 bases, J lost 1 base, and 12 bases lay in between. The CDR3 coding sequence is TGTGCCAGCAGCCCAGGGCGGGTTAACTATGGCTACACCTTC. The encoded protein is CASSPGRVNYGYTF.

The table lists this clonotype with many counts. The V gene is TRBV6-2 or TRBV6-3, the J gene TRBJ1-2; D is unresolved. There are 10 residues in the CDR3. The V end lost 6 bases, the J end lost 5 bases, and 4 bases lay between the germline ends. Germline-derived CDR1 and CDR2 are MNHEY and SVGEGT. The CDR3 protein is CASRQYGYTF. CDR3 DNA sequence: TGTGCCAGCAGGCAGTATGGCTACACCTTC.

The gene calls are TRBV5-1 and TRBJ2-2; 12 bases match TRBD2. The CDR3 spans 17 residues. With V trimmed by 5 bases and J by 5 bases, 10 bases remained unmatched. Germline V CDR1 and CDR2: SGHRS, YFSETQ. The CDR3 DNA is TGCGCCAGCAGGGGGACTAGCGGGCCGCGGCGAACCGGGGAGCTGTTTTTT. It translates to CASRGTSGPRRTGELFF.

This clonotype has more than one count but fewer than ten. The chain uses TRBV12-3 or TRBV12-4 and TRBJ2-2; a weak D match, TRBD2 (5 bases). The CDR3 contains 13 residues. V lost 10 bases and J 4 bases, leaving 13 bases between the germline ends. CDR3 region: CANRRESTGELFF. The CDR3 DNA sequence: TGTGCCAATCGCCGGGAATCCACCGGGGAGCTGTTTTTT.

The chain couples TRBV30 to TRBJ1-5; a possible D gene is TRBD1 (5 bases). Trimming removed 2 bases at V and 3 bases at J, with 17 bases between. The CDR3 has 16 residues. In germline, CDR1 is GTSNPN, CDR2 SVGIG (reference sequence). The CDR3 sequence: CAWSMAGHRPNQPQHF. CDR3 nucleotides: TGTGCCTGGAGTATGGCAGGGCATCGTCCCAATCAGCCCCAGCATTTT.

This clonotype occurred many times. The V call is TRBV12-3 or TRBV12-4, the J call TRBJ2-5, with D uncertain. This CDR3 region has 13 residues. Between the trimmed V and J ends, which lost 3 bases and 3 bases, there was a span of 8 bases. CDR3 sequence (DNA): TGTGCCAGCAGTTTGTTCCAGGAAGAGACCCAGTACTTC. It translates to CASSLFQEETQYF.

This sequence joins TRBV5-1 and TRBJ1-1, with D uncertain. The germline V and J ends were trimmed by 0 bases and 7 bases, with 10 bases remaining between them. CDR3 length equals 13 residues. The germline CDR1 and CDR2 sequences are SGHRS and YFSETQ. The CDR3, as DNA: TGCGCCAGCAGCTTGGCCAGCGGTATTGAAGCTTTCTTT. Its translation is CASSLASGIEAFF. The complete variable domain, with remaining parts taken from reference TRBV5-1 and TRBJ1-1, reads KAGVTQTPRYLIKTRGQQVTLSCSPISGHRSVSWYQQTPGQGLQFLFEYFSETQRNKGNFPGRFSGRQFSNSRSEMNVSTLELGDSALYLCASSLASGIEAFFGQGTRLTVV.

The chain employs TRBV5-5 and TRBJ2-6; D is unresolved. Trimming took off 3 bases at V and 2 bases at J, with 12 bases between the two ends. The CDR3 length is 16 residues. Germline V gives CDR1 SGHKS, CDR2 YYEKEE (reference sequence). The CDR3 protein is CASSSYGRAGANVLTF. The DNA for the CDR3 is TGTGCCAGCAGCTCCTACGGCCGGGCTGGGGCCAACGTCCTGACTTTC.

This clonotype was detected many times. The rearrangement uses TRBV27 and TRBJ1-4; possible D gene TRBD1, 6 bases. Trimming cost V 6 bases and J 7 bases, with 12 bases left between them. The CDR3 has 13 residues. Germline CDR1 MNHEY, CDR2 SMNVEV (reference sequence). This chain's CDR3 is CASRPAGAEKLFF. The CDR3 nucleotides read TGTGCCAGCAGACCCGCAGGGGCTGAAAAACTGTTTTTT.

This clonotype was seen a few times. V usage is TRBV20-1 and J usage is TRBJ1-4; TRBD1 matches 7 bases. V lost 6 bases to trimming and J lost 8 bases; unmatched junction nucleotides: 12. This CDR3 region has 14 residues. Per germline, CDR1 DFQATT and CDR2 SNEGSKA (reference sequence). The CDR3 coding sequence is TGCAGTGCCATCCGTGACAGGGATGGCGAAAAACTGTTTTTT. This sequence encodes CSAIRDRDGEKLFF.

This clonotype was counted a few times. The chain carries TRBV24-1 and TRBJ2-6; D ambiguous. CDR3 length: 14 residues. V lost 3 bases and J 4 bases, leaving 6 bases between the germline ends. Germline loops: CDR1 KGHDR, CDR2 SFDVKD. The CDR3 sequence: CATSDGIGANVLTF. CDR3 sequence (DNA): TGTGCCACCAGTGATGGGATCGGGGCCAACGTCCTGACTTTC.

This clonotype was picked up many times. The chain links TRBV12-5 to TRBJ1-6; 8 bases fit TRBD1. The junction had 3 bases not matched to a gene; V was cut back by 5 bases and J by 6 bases. This CDR3 region has 14 residues. Germline assignment: CDR1 LGHNT and CDR2 FRNRAP. CDR3 coding DNA: TGTGCTAGTGGTCAGGGGGCCGGTAATTCACCCCTCCACTTT. Its protein is CASGQGAGNSPLHF.

This clonotype was seen at least ten times. The chain combines TRBV6-5 with TRBJ1-2, with a tentative D call TRBD1 (6 bases). V was clipped by 2 bases and J by 3 bases, with 13 bases between them. This CDR3 has 15 amino acids. Germline loops: CDR1 MNHEY, CDR2 SVGAGI. Written as DNA, the CDR3 is TGTGCCAGCAGTTACGGCGGGGGCGACTACTATGGCTACACCTTC. Translating gives CASSYGGGDYYGYTF.

There are many counts of this clonotype. The chain carries TRBV12-3 or TRBV12-4 and TRBJ1-6; 7 bases line up with TRBD1. CDR3 length: 16 residues. J was trimmed by 7 bases and V by 6 bases; bases with no gene match: 12. This CDR3 is CASSPGQLHTNSPLHF. CDR3 bases: TGTGCCAGCAGCCCGGGACAGCTCCACACGAATTCACCCCTCCACTTT.

The chain recombines TRBV28 with TRBJ2-2, with D unresolved. V gave up 3 bases and J gave up 4 bases, with 9 bases separating them. The CDR3 consists of 14 residues. In germline, CDR1 is MDHEN, CDR2 SYDVKM. This chain's CDR3 is CASSLRNFTGELFF. The DNA of the CDR3 is TGTGCCAGCAGTTTGAGAAACTTCACCGGGGAGCTGTTTTTT.

This clonotype was picked up many times. The rearrangement links TRBV28 to TRBJ2-7; the D is unclear. Germline V lookup: CDR1 MDHEN, CDR2 SYDVKM. The CDR3 runs 14 residues. V dropped 7 bases and J dropped 3 bases, with 16 bases sitting between them. The CDR3 region is CASTPWGTDYEQYF. For the CDR3, the DNA is TGTGCCAGCACCCCCTGGGGTACAGACTACGAGCAGTACTTC.

There are many counts of this clonotype. The chain combines TRBV20-1 with TRBJ1-6, with 9 bases aligning to TRBD1. The CDR3 extends over 14 amino acids. V was clipped by 6 bases and J by 3 bases; unmatched bases: 3. Germline lookup yields CDR1 DFQATT and CDR2 SNEGSKA (reference sequence). CDR3 nucleotide sequence: TGCAGTGCACAGACAGGGGGCTATAATTCACCCCTCCACTTT. Protein product: CSAQTGGYNSPLHF.

This clonotype was observed a handful of times. A much bigger clone sits one base away, suggesting this may be a read error. The V and J genes are TRBV2 and TRBJ1-2; 7 bases line up with TRBD1. Trimming cost V 2 bases and J 7 bases; bases outside gene matches: 13. From germline, CDR1 is SNHLY and CDR2 FYNNEI. CDR3 length equals 16 residues. The CDR3 loop reads CASSEWGQPTTRGYTF. CDR3 DNA sequence: TGTGCCAGCAGTGAATGGGGACAGCCTACGACCCGTGGCTACACCTTC.

This clonotype has a count of ten or more. The V gene is TRBV20-1, the J gene TRBJ2-5, with a possible D match to TRBD2 (7 bases). This CDR3 has 13 amino acids. Per germline, CDR1 DFQATT and CDR2 SNEGSKA (reference sequence). Trimming took 0 bases from V and 7 from J, leaving 12 bases between them. CDR3 nucleotide sequence: TGCAGTGCTAGAGATGAAGGGGGGGGGACCCAGTACTTC. This codes for CSARDEGGGTQYF.

This chain links TRBV19 with TRBJ1-1; perhaps TRBD1 as D (5 bases). The CDR3 is 13 amino acids. Germline assignment: CDR1 LNHDA and CDR2 SQIVND (reference sequence). V was clipped by 6 bases and J by 4 bases, with 12 bases between them. The CDR3 reads CASRVGGTTEAFF. The DNA of the CDR3 is TGTGCCAGTAGGGTGGGAGGGACCACTGAAGCTTTCTTT.

Ten or more counts support this clonotype. The chain joins TRBV6-1 to TRBJ2-5; no firm D call. V was cut by 7 bases and J by 0 bases, with 6 bases left in between. Germline V CDR1 and CDR2: MNHNS, SASEGT. The CDR3 is made up of 12 amino acids. CDR3 nucleotide sequence: TGTGCCAGCACGCGGAACCAAGAGACCCAGTACTTC. Translating it yields CASTRNQETQYF.

For this clonotype: The conserved phenylalanine or tryptophan is not found at the CDR3 terminus, so this likely reflects a read error. The chain uses TRBV24-1 and TRBJ2-1; TRBD2 might be the D (6 bases). CDR1 KGHDR and CDR2 SFDVKD come from the germline V gene. CDR3 length: 16 amino acids. Trimming took off 4 bases at V and 0 bases at J, with 12 bases between the two ends. The CDR3 region is CATSDPTGDSYNEQFL. DNA of the CDR3: TGTGCCACCAGTGACCCAACGGGGGACTCCTACAATGAGCAGTTCCTC.

The chain is built from TRBV6-1 and TRBJ1-3, with D tentatively TRBD1 (5 bases). The CDR3 is made up of 17 amino acids. V was shortened by 7 bases and J by 0 bases, with 19 bases between the two germline ends. CDR1 is MNHNS, CDR2 SASEGT, per germline. CDR3 sequence (DNA): TGTGCCAGCACCCCTGCGGGGACGAGACGCTCTGGAAACACCATATATTTT. Its protein product is CASTPAGTRRSGNTIYF.